A single sample gave rise to the 5 T cell receptor beta chains below, sequenced in a study of blood T cell repertoires in COVID-19. The assay was immunoSEQ multiplex PCR, and TCRdb's table has in-frame clones only and misses some. The sample gives more than 200,000 clones, about nine tenths of which show up once; 7.2% is in the top ten. Sequences were obtained from PBMCs or T cells enriched from blood (not recorded which). Every receptor here comes from a man aged 25 to 40 in a cohort exposed to, infected with or recovered from COVID-19 (not recorded which).

This clone was counted only a few times. The CDR3 coding sequence is TGTGCCAGCAGTTTTGGACTAGTAGTTGGCAATGAGCAGTTCTTC. This encodes CASSFGLVVGNEQFF. This chain joins TRBV27 and TRBJ2-1, with 7 bases matching TRBD2. With 3 bases clipped from V and 6 bases from J, the junction kept 8 bases outside the gene matches. From germline, CDR1 is MNHEY and CDR2 SMNVEV (reference sequence). This CDR3 has 15 amino acids.

V gene TRBV19 combines with J gene TRBJ2-7; 7 bases match TRBD2. The CDR3 consists of 14 residues. V trimming: 5 bases; J trimming: 0 bases; junction bases outside the gene matches: 4. Per germline, CDR1 LNHDA and CDR2 SQIVND (reference sequence). In DNA form, the CDR3 reads TGTGCCAGTAGTGTCACGGGAGGCTCCTACGAGCAGTACTTC. Encoded protein: CASSVTGGSYEQYF.

The rearrangement joins TRBV12-3 or TRBV12-4 to TRBJ1-1; 10 nucleotides align to TRBD1. The CDR3 consists of 12 residues. After removal of 2 bases from V and 11 bases from J, the junction contained 2 bases not matched to a gene. The CDR3 loop reads CASSLRGQGAFF. The CDR3 DNA follows: TGTGCCAGCAGTTTAAGGGGACAGGGGGCTTTCTTT.

This clone was recorded only once. The rearrangement uses TRBV5-6 and TRBJ2-5; tentatively, D is TRBD2 (6 bases). Germline CDR1 SGHDT, CDR2 YYEEEE. Trimming removed 0 bases from V and 5 bases from J, with 11 bases in between. The CDR3 spans 14 residues. The CDR3 nucleotides read TGTGCCAGCAGCTTGGGCGGGACCCTCGAGACCCAGTACTTC. This translates into CASSLGGTLETQYF.

The rearrangement uses TRBV7-9 and TRBJ2-1; 8 nucleotides line up with TRBD1. The CDR3 contains 13 residues. Germline lookup yields CDR1 SEHNR and CDR2 FQNEAQ (reference sequence). V was clipped by 4 bases and J by 9 bases; unmatched bases: 5. CDR3 residues: CASSSDRAAEQFF. In nucleotides, the CDR3 is TGTGCCAGCAGCTCGGACAGGGCGGCTGAGCAGTTCTTC.